These T cell receptor beta chains were read from a single sample in a study of identifying expanded T cells in peripheral blood. The table came from immunoSEQ multiplex PCR; TCRdb's copy has only in-frame clones and leaves some out. The sample has some 100,000 clones; 75% to 90% are singletons. Sequenced sample: blood. These receptors originate from a person aged 18 to 75 in good health. CDR3s include the opening cysteine and the closing phenylalanine or tryptophan. A D gene is named only where the DNA matches it firmly. Clone size is given for some rows only: seen once, a few or many times, or a class if the clone is expanded.

size	J	V	D	DNA	CDR3
many	TRBJ2-7	TRBV19	-	TGTGCCAGTAGTATCGCACAGACGTACGAGCAGTACTTC	CASSIAQTYEQYF
-	TRBJ1-3	TRBV19	-	TGTGCCAGTAGGGGCGGTACCCGAGACCTTTACACCATATATTTT	CASRGGTRDLYTIYF
-	TRBJ2-7	TRBV19	-	TGTGCCAGTAGCTCAGGTCCCGCCGGATTCAATTACGAGCAGTACTTC	CASSSGPAGFNYEQYF
-	TRBJ1-2	TRBV19	-	TGTGCCAGTAGTCAGCGGCAGGGGATTAACTATGGCTACACCTTC	CASSQRQGINYGYTF
-	TRBJ2-1	TRBV19	TRBD2	TGTGCCAGTAGGGTGACTAGCGGGGATAATGAGCAGTTCTTC	CASRVTSGDNEQFF
once	TRBJ1-1	TRBV5-1	TRBD1	TGCGCCAGCAGCCTAGGACAGGGGGCGAATGAAGCTTTCTTT	CASSLGQGANEAFF
-	TRBJ1-3	TRBV2	-	TGTGCCAGCAGGCAACAGGGAAACACCATATATTTT	CASRQQGNTIYF
-	TRBJ2-7	TRBV6-6	TRBD2	TGTGCCAGCAGTTTCCGACTAGCGGGGCTCTCCTACGAGCAGTACTTC	CASSFRLAGLSYEQYF
-	TRBJ1-2	TRBV4-1	-	TGCGCCAGCAGCCAAGAACAGGCTAACTATGGCTACACCTTC	CASSQEQANYGYTF
-	TRBJ1-2	TRBV6-4	-	TGTGCCAGCAGCAAACTTTTCGGAAACTATGGCTACACCTTC	CASSKLFGNYGYTF
-	TRBJ2-4	TRBV11-2	-	TGTGCCAGCAGCTTAGATCTGGCAGGAGGGGACATTCAGTACTTC	CASSLDLAGGDIQYF
-	TRBJ2-1	TRBV27	TRBD2	TGTGCCAGCAGTAGCGGGAGTGGGACTAATGAGCAGTTCTTC	CASSSGSGTNEQFF
-	TRBJ1-3	TRBV19	-	TGTGCCAGTAGTATGCCAGGGAGTGTCTCTGGAAACACCATATATTTT	CASSMPGSVSGNTIYF
-	TRBJ2-2	TRBV29-1	-	TGCAGCGCCCAAAACCAGGTCGGCACCGGGGAGCTGTTTTTT	CSAQNQVGTGELFF
-	TRBJ1-2	TRBV9	-	TGTGCCAGCAGCCCGAGACACCCTAGGGATGGTGGCTACACCTTC	CASSPRHPRDGGYTF
-	TRBJ2-7	TRBV30	-	TGTGCCTGGAGCGCCAATTACGAGCAGTACTTC	CAWSANYEQYF
-	TRBJ1-1	TRBV7-2	TRBD1	TGTGCCAGCAGCTCCACCGGGACAGGGCTGAAAGCTTTCTTT	CASSSTGTGLKAFF
-	TRBJ2-3	TRBV29-1	-	TGCAGCGCAAAGGGTTTGGATACGCAGTATTTT	CSAKGLDTQYF
-	TRBJ2-3	TRBV7-3	-	TGTGCCAGCAGCTTAACCTACACAGATACGCAGTATTTT	CASSLTYTDTQYF
-	TRBJ2-7	TRBV30	-	TGTGCCTGGAGTTCACAGCGACAAGGGCAGTACTTC	CAWSSQRQGQYF
-	TRBJ2-3	TRBV19	-	TGTGCCAGTAGTAGGCTCGAAAGCACAGATACGCAGTATTTT	CASSRLESTDTQYF
-	TRBJ2-3	TRBV30	-	TGTGCCTGGAGTGTATTGGACAGAGATACGCAGTATTTT	CAWSVLDRDTQYF
-	TRBJ1-2	TRBV6-1	-	TGTGCCAGCAGCCCCCAGGGAAACTATGGCTACACCTTC	CASSPQGNYGYTF
-	TRBJ1-2	TRBV27	-	TGTGCCAGCAGTTTCCGGGGGTACTATGGCTACACCTTC	CASSFRGYYGYTF
-	TRBJ1-1	TRBV18	-	TGTGCCAGCTCACCAAGACAGCAGGTGAACACTGAAGCTTTCTTT	CASSPRQQVNTEAFF
-	TRBJ2-1	TRBV7-3	TRBD2	TGTGCCAGCCCCCCTGCGGGAGGGGAGCAGTTCTTC	CASPPAGGEQFF
-	TRBJ1-1	TRBV19	-	TGTGCCAGTAGTCTTGGGGGACGCACCGGCGGAGCTTTCTTT	CASSLGGRTGGAFF
-	TRBJ1-1	TRBV27	-	TGTGCCAGCAGTCTTGGGGGCTTAAACACTGAAGCTTTCTTT	CASSLGGLNTEAFF
-	TRBJ1-1	TRBV13	TRBD1	TGTGCCAGCAGCTTCACCCCGGGACAGGGTGAAGCTTTCTTT	CASSFTPGQGEAFF
-	TRBJ1-1	TRBV14	-	TGTGCCAGCAGCCCCCGGGACTCTCTTCCAGCTTTCTTT	CASSPRDSLPAFF
-	TRBJ1-3	TRBV5-1	TRBD1	TGCGCCAGCAGCCCTGAAGAGGGACAGGGAGGAAACACCATATATTTT	CASSPEEGQGGNTIYF
-	TRBJ1-3	TRBV30	-	TGTGCCTGGAGTCGAGGAAACACCATATATTTT	CAWSRGNTIYF
-	TRBJ2-5	TRBV11-1	-	TGTGCCAGCAGTGCCCCCAAAGAGACCCAGTACTTC	CASSAPKETQYF
-	TRBJ1-1	TRBV27	-	TGTGCCAGCAGTCCCCACAAGAACACTGAAGCTTTCTTT	CASSPHKNTEAFF
-	TRBJ2-1	TRBV7-9	TRBD2	TGTGCCAGCAGCCGTAGCGGGAGCGGCGATGAGCAGTTCTTC	CASSRSGSGDEQFF
-	TRBJ2-1	TRBV5-8	TRBD2	TGTGCCAGCAGCCTTTTAGCGGGAGCCACCTACAATGAGCAGTTCTTC	CASSLLAGATYNEQFF
few	TRBJ1-1	TRBV19	-	TGTGCCAGTAGTATTGTGGGGGGCACTGAAGCTTTCTTT	CASSIVGGTEAFF
few	TRBJ1-2	TRBV29-1	-	TGCAGCGTTGGAGGTCAGGGACATGGCTACACCTTC	CSVGGQGHGYTF
-	TRBJ2-5	TRBV7-9	-	TGTGCCAGCAGCGGGGCGGACCAAGAGACCCAGTACTTC	CASSGADQETQYF
-	TRBJ2-2	TRBV9	-	TGTGCCAGCAGCGTAGATGTGGGGGCGGGAACCGGGGAGCTGTTTTTT	CASSVDVGAGTGELFF
-	TRBJ1-2	TRBV7-9	-	TGTGCCAGCAGCTCGAACTCCGGGTTCTATGGCTACACCTTC	CASSSNSGFYGYTF
few	TRBJ1-1	TRBV9	TRBD1	TGTGCCAGCAGCGCGAGGACAGGGACACCTGAAGCTTTCTTT	CASSARTGTPEAFF
once	TRBJ2-1	TRBV6-1	-	TGTGCCAGCAGTGGGTCGGCGGTTACCTACAATGAGCAGTTCTTC	CASSGSAVTYNEQFF
-	TRBJ1-2	TRBV30	TRBD1	TGTGCCTGGAGTTGGCCAGGCAGGGGGTATGGCTACACCTTC	CAWSWPGRGYGYTF
-	TRBJ1-6	TRBV6-5	-	TGTGCCAGCAGTTACCAAACGAATTCACCCCTCCACTTT	CASSYQTNSPLHF
-	TRBJ1-2	TRBV7-9	-	TGTGCCAGCAGCTTAAGAGCAGTCCCCTATGGCTACACCTTC	CASSLRAVPYGYTF
-	TRBJ2-7	TRBV7-9	-	TGTGCCAGCAGCCAAGGGGTCCTTAACTACGAGCAGTACTTC	CASSQGVLNYEQYF
-	TRBJ1-3	TRBV2	-	TGTGCCAGCAGTGTTTCCGCAAACACCATATATTTT	CASSVSANTIYF
-	TRBJ2-3	TRBV18	TRBD2	TGTGCCAGCTCACCACTACTAGCGACTAGCACAGATACGCAGTATTTT	CASSPLLATSTDTQYF